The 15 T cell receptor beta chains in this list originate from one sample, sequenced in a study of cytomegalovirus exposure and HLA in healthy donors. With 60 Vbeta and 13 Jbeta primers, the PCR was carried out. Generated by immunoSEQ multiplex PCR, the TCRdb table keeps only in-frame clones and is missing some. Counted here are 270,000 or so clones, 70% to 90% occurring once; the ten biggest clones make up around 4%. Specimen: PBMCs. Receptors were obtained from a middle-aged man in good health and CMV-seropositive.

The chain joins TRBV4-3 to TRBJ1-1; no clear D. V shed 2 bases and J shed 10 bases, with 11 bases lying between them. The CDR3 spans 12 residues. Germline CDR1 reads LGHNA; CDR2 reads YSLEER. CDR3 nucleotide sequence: TGCGCCAGCAGCCAACTGGAGGTGTTAGCTTTCTTT. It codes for CASSQLEVLAFF.

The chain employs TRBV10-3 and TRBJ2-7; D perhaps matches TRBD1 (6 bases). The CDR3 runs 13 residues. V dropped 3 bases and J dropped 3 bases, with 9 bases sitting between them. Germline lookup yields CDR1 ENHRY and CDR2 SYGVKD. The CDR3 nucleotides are TGTGCCATCAGTGATCAACAGGGCTACGAGCAGTACTTC. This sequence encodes CAISDQQGYEQYF.

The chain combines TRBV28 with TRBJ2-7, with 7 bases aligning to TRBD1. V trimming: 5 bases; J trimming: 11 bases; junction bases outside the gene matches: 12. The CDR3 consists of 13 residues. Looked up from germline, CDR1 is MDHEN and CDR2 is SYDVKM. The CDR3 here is CASSQDRVRRKYF. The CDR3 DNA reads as TGTGCCAGCAGTCAAGACAGGGTACGTAGGAAGTACTTC.

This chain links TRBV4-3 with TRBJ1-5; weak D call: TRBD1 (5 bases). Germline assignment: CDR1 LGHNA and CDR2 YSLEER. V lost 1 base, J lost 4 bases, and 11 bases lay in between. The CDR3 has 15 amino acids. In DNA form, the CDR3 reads TGCGCCAGCAGCCAAGTCCGGGGGGAGAATCAGCCCCAGCATTTT. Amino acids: CASSQVRGENQPQHF.

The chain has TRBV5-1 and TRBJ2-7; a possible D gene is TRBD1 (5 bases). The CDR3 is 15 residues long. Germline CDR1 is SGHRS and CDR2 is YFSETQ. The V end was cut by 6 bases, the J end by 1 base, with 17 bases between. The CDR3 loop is CASNPGHGTSYEQYF. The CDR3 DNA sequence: TGCGCCAGCAACCCCGGACATGGAACATCCTACGAGCAGTACTTC.

The CDR3 sequence is CASSPGRDGYTF. The CDR3 DNA reads as TGTGCCAGCAGTCCAGGGCGCGATGGCTACACCTTC. The chain combines TRBV6-5 with TRBJ1-2, with D perhaps TRBD1 (5 bases). CDR1 is MNHEY and CDR2 is SVGAGI in the germline V gene. This CDR3 has 12 amino acids. Trimming removed 5 bases at V and 6 bases at J, with 10 bases between.

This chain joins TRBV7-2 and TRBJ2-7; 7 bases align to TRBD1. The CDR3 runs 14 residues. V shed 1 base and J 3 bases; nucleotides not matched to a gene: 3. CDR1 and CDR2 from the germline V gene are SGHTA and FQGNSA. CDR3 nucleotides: TGTGCCAGCAGCTTAGATAGGGGGCTCTACGAGCAGTACTTC. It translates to CASSLDRGLYEQYF.

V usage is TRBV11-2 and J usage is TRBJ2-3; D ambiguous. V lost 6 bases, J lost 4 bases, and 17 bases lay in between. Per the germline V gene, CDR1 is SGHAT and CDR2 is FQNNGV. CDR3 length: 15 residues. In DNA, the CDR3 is TGTGCCAGCAGTTCCTCCCCTAGTTTCCCAGATACGCAGTATTTT. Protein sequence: CASSSSPSFPDTQYF.

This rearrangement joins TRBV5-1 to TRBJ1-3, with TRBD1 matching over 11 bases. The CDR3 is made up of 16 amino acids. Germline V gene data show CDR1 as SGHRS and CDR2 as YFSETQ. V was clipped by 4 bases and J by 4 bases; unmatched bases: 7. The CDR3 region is CASSTGTGGGGNTIYF. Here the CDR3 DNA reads TGCGCCAGCAGCACTGGGACAGGGGGAGGAGGAAACACCATATATTTT.

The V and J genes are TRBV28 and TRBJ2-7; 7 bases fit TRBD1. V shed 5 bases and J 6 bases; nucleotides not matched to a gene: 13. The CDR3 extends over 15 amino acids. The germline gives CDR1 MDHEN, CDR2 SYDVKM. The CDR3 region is CASSPSGQRGFEQYF. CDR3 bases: TGTGCCAGCAGTCCCTCGGGACAGAGGGGATTCGAGCAGTACTTC.

CDR3 residues: CASSLGQKTDTQYF. CDR3 nucleotide sequence: TGCGCCAGCAGCTTGGGGCAAAAGACAGATACGCAGTATTTT. V usage is TRBV5-1 and J usage is TRBJ2-3; D gene unclear. Germline CDR1 SGHRS, CDR2 YFSETQ. V shed 0 bases and J shed 3 bases, with 8 bases lying between them. This CDR3 contains 14 residues.

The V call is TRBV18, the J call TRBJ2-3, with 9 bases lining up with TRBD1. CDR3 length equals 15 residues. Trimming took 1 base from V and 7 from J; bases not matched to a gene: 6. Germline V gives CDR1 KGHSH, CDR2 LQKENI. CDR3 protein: CASSPRTGVMNTQYF. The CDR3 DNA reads TGTGCCAGCTCACCACGGACAGGGGTTATGAATACGCAGTATTTT.

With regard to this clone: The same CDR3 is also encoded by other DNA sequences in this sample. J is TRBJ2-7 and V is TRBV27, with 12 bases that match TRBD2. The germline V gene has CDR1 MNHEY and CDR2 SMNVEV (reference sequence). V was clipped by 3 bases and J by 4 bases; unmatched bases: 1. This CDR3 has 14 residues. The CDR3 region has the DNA TGTGCCAGCAGTTTTGGACTAGCGGGATACGAGCAGTACTTC. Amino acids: CASSFGLAGYEQYF.

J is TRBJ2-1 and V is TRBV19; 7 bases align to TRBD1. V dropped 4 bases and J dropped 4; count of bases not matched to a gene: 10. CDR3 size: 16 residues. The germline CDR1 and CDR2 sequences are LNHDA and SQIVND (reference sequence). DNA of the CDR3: TGTGCCAGTAGTACCTGGACAGGATTACTTTACAATGAGCAGTTCTTC. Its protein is CASSTWTGLLYNEQFF.

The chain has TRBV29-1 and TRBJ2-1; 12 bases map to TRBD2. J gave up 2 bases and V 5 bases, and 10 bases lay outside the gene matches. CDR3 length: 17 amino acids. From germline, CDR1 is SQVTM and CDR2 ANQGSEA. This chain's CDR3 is CSVLEPSSGRAYNEQFF. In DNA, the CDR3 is TGCAGCGTTTTAGAACCCTCTAGCGGGAGGGCCTACAATGAGCAGTTCTTC.